These 2 T cell receptor beta chains share one sample of origin, sequenced in a study of graft-versus-host responses after intestinal transplantation. The table came from immunoSEQ multiplex PCR; TCRdb's copy has only in-frame clones and leaves some out. The data hold about 27,000 clones, with approximately 93% observed a single time. The sequenced sample was PBMCs, obtained 18 days after transplant. The source of these receptors is a human patient who received an intestinal transplant, so some T cells may come from the graft donor.

This rearrangement joins TRBV5-6 to TRBJ1-1; D is ambiguous. V was pared by 3 bases and J by 5 bases, with 11 bases between. This CDR3 has 13 residues. The germline CDR1 and CDR2 sequences are SGHDT and YYEEEE. CDR3 coding DNA: TGTGCCAGCAGCTCCATCCCGGGGACTGAAGCTTTCTTT. Amino acids: CASSSIPGTEAFF.

This clone was seen only once. This chain uses TRBV6-5 with TRBJ1-2; unclear D gene. CDR3 length: 14 amino acids. V lost 5 bases, J lost 3 bases, and 13 bases lay in between. Looked up from germline, CDR1 is MNHEY and CDR2 is SVGAGI. CDR3 coding DNA: TGTGCCAGCAGTAGAGGGTCCTCGCACTATGGCTACACCTTC. It translates to CASSRGSSHYGYTF.